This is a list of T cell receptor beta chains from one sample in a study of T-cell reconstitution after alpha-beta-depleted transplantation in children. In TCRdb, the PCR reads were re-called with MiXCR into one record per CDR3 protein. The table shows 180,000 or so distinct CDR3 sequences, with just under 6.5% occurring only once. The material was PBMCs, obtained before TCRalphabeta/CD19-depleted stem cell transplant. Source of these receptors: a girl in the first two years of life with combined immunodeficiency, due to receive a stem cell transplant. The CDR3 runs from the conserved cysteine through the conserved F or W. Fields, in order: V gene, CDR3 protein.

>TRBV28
CASSLFGQGSWNEQFF
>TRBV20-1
CSGGRTQETQYF
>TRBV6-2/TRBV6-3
CASTPGLAFYEQYF
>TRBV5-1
CASRNSGLDYGYTF
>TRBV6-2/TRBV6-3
CASQYLSGHEQFF
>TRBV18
CASSPTPSSGRRSYNEQFF
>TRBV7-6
CASSHEQGWNEKLFF
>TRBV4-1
CASSQLPGLSYEQYF
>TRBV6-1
CASSGTAGANVLTF
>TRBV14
CASSQGDRAPPPYEQYF
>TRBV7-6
CASSPRLGRPEKAFF
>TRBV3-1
CASSQAPQVVSYNEQFF
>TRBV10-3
CAISVTGGSFNEQYF
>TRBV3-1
CASSQAGLEVGEQYF
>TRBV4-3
CASSQEFTPGGYTDTQYF
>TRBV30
CAWSPGQLSSPLHF
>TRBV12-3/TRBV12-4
CASSLTRFEQYF
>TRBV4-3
CASSQDLGRTGELFF
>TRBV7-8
CASSLYLSQPQHF
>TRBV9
CASSVGQGWGAGELFF
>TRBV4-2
CASSPWTSGRAEGDEQFF
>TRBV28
CASSIKRAYYEQYF
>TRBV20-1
CSARDLTRDEQYF
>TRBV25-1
CASSSNGGHQHF
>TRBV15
CATSKVAGGPGNEQFF
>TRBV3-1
CACSQRLAGGPSYEQYF
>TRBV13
CASSLESLAGVNEQFF
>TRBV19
CASSISLALDTQYF
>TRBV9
CASSVVGTAFSGNTIYF
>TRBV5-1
CASSLVGTDPDTQYF
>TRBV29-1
CSVEDGYPTDTQYF
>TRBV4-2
CASSQGSLIYVVEQYF
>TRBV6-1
CASSTTSRTWEQYF
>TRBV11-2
CASSTDLANYGYTF
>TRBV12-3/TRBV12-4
CASSLFVADEQYF
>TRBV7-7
CASSFGGEGNEQFF
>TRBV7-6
CASSLAWGQELTANTGELFF
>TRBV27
CASSLSAGPGGYGYTF
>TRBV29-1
CSVEEGAQTGELFF
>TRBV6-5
CASSYGVLSEAFF
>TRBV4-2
CASSRGTSGNTGELFF
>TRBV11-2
CASSRTGVYEQYF
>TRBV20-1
CSATSSGGDSTDTQYF
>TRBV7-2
CASSQGGEITEAFF
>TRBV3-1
CASGPGYEQYF
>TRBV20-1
CSASKDRSTDTQYF
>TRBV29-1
CSVGDRGNYEQYF
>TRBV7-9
CASSLAGRSPDEQFF
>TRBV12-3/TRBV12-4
CASSLRRKETQYF
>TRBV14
CASSPDRQGRYSGANVLTF